Listed here are 28 T cell receptor beta chains from one sample, sequenced in a study of naive and memory T cell subsets. General study results and limits: Naive repertoires, especially CD8, held a few larger clonotypes, possibly memory cells re-expressing CD45RA.

The antigens of these receptors remain unknown. The beta constant-region primer was an equimolar mix of two oligonucleotides covering TRBC1 and TRBC2. Four rounds of PCR amplified the ligated cDNA using nested alpha and beta constant-region primers plus SP2. Using its own MiXCR run on the UMI-ligation and nested PCR reads, TCRdb lists one record per CDR3 protein. This sample has 130,000 to 150,000 distinct CDR3 sequences, with 20% to 25% found just once. Material: naive CD4+ T cells from blood. The receptors were gathered from a human donor in good health.

This clonotype was observed a few times. V and J are TRBV20-1 and TRBJ1-2, with 7 bases aligning to TRBD1. There are 15 residues in the CDR3. Trimming removed 6 bases from V and 0 bases from J; junction bases left unmatched: 10. Germline V lookup: CDR1 DFQATT, CDR2 SNEGSKA (reference sequence). The CDR3 DNA reads TGCAGTGCCACAGGGGTTGAGCAGTCTAACTATGGCTACACCTTC. It codes for CSATGVEQSNYGYTF.

This clonotype appeared a few times. The chain has TRBV10-2 and TRBJ2-4, with unresolved D. Germline V gene sequence: CDR1 WSHSY, CDR2 SAAADI. CDR3 length: 14 amino acids. V was shortened by 2 bases and J by 4 bases, with 9 bases between the two germline ends. The CDR3 here is CASSEDGTKNIQYF. The CDR3 coding sequence is TGCGCCAGCAGTGAGGACGGAACTAAAAACATTCAGTACTTC.

This clonotype was observed many times. This rearrangement joins TRBV7-9 to TRBJ2-1; D possibly corresponds to TRBD2 (6 bases). Germline lookup yields CDR1 SEHNR and CDR2 FQNEAQ (reference sequence). CDR3 length: 16 amino acids. The V end was cut by 3 bases, the J end by 7 bases, with 19 bases between. This CDR3 reads CASSLGLAVVLNEQFF. The CDR3 DNA reads TGTGCCAGCAGCTTGGGACTGGCCGTAGTATTGAATGAGCAGTTCTTC.

The table lists this clonotype with many counts. V is TRBV11-2 and J is TRBJ2-7; 9 bases map to TRBD2. The CDR3 has 16 amino acids. V was clipped by 6 bases and J by 6 bases; unmatched bases: 15. Germline V lookup: CDR1 SGHAT, CDR2 FQNNGV. The CDR3 DNA follows: TGTGCCAGCAGACCCCCGGGACTAGCTCCATTAAGCGAGCAGTACTTC. Residues: CASRPPGLAPLSEQYF. Complete variable domain (other parts from reference TRBV11-2 and TRBJ2-7): EAGVAQSPRYKIIEKRQSVAFWCNPISGHATLYWYQQILGQGPKLLIQFQNNGVVDDSQLPKDRFSAERLKGVDSTLKIQPAKLEDSAVYLCASRPPGLAPLSEQYFGPGTRLTVT.

V and J are TRBV10-2 and TRBJ2-5; D is uncertain. V was cut by 4 bases and J by 5 bases, with 8 bases left in between. This CDR3 has 12 amino acids. Germline values: CDR1 WSHSY, CDR2 SAAADI. The CDR3 is CASSGIRETQYF. The DNA of the CDR3 is TGCGCCAGCAGTGGCATAAGGGAGACCCAGTACTTC.

This clonotype occurred many times. V and J are TRBV28 and TRBJ2-7; D is possibly TRBD1 (6 bases). CDR3 length: 15 amino acids. The germline V gene encodes CDR1 MDHEN and CDR2 SYDVKM. Trimming shortened V by 5 bases and J by 0 bases, and 14 bases separated the two germline ends. The CDR3 DNA is TGTGCCAGCAGTGTGAGGGGGACACTCTCCTACGAGCAGTACTTC. The encoded protein is CASSVRGTLSYEQYF.

This clonotype occurred a few times. The V and J genes are TRBV12-5 and TRBJ1-5; D not certain. V gave up 0 bases and J gave up 0 bases, with 18 bases separating them. CDR1 is LGHNT and CDR2 is FRNRAP in the germline V gene. The CDR3 spans 19 residues. CDR3 amino acids: CASGLVLDGETYSNQPQHF. The CDR3 DNA reads TGTGCTAGTGGTTTGGTATTGGACGGAGAAACTTATAGCAATCAGCCCCAGCATTTT. Complete variable domain (other parts from reference TRBV12-5 and TRBJ1-5): DARVTQTPRHKVTEMGQEVTMRCQPILGHNTVFWYRQTMMQGLELLAYFRNRAPLDDSGMPKDRFSAEMPDATLATLKIQPSEPRDSAVYFCASGLVLDGETYSNQPQHFGDGTRLSIL.

In its sample, this clonotype was seen many times. The V call is TRBV28, the J call TRBJ2-1, with 7 bases fitting TRBD2. The CDR3 consists of 14 residues. Per the germline V gene, CDR1 is MDHEN and CDR2 is SYDVKM. Unmatched junction bases numbered 11, after V lost 7 bases and J lost 8 bases. In DNA, the CDR3 is TGTGCCAGCAACGGAGGCGGGAGAGTTTATGAGCAGTTCTTC. This gives the protein CASNGGGRVYEQFF.

This clonotype was seen more than once but under ten times. The chain uses TRBV7-8 and TRBJ1-5; 11 bases match TRBD1. With 5 bases clipped from V and 12 bases from J, the junction kept 6 bases outside the gene matches. CDR1 and CDR2 (germline): SGHVS, FQNEAQ. CDR3 size: 13 residues. DNA of the CDR3: TGTGCCAGCAGCGCGGGACAGGGGGACTTCCAGCATTTT. Its protein is CASSAGQGDFQHF.

This clonotype was recorded at least ten times. The V gene is TRBV20-1, the J gene TRBJ2-4; the D call may be TRBD1 or TRBD2 (5 bases each). The CDR3 runs 15 residues. With 6 bases removed from V and 1 base from J, the gap between germline ends came to 16 bases. From germline, CDR1 is DFQATT and CDR2 SNEGSKA (reference sequence). The CDR3: CSAYDRDVAKNIQYF. The CDR3 DNA follows: TGCAGTGCCTATGATAGGGACGTGGCCAAAAACATTCAGTACTTC.

This clonotype was detected a few times. The rearrangement uses TRBV28 and TRBJ2-1; 9 bases match TRBD2. CDR3 length: 14 residues. Trimming cost V 4 bases and J 12 bases; bases outside gene matches: 10. Germline CDR1 reads MDHEN; CDR2 reads SYDVKM. The CDR3: CASSYSGRGRGQFF. As DNA, the CDR3 is TGTGCCAGCAGTTATAGCGGGAGAGGGAGGGGGCAGTTCTTC.

The J gene is TRBJ1-1, the V gene TRBV12-3 or TRBV12-4, with 7 bases fitting TRBD1. Unmatched junction bases numbered 0, after V lost 4 bases and J lost 1 base. The CDR3 loop spans 13 amino acids. CDR3 sequence: CASSWTGNTEAFF. The CDR3 nucleotides are TGTGCCAGCAGTTGGACAGGGAACACTGAAGCTTTCTTT.

This chain connects TRBV6-6 to TRBJ1-5; TRBD1 matches 9 bases. J gave up 1 base and V 5 bases, and 3 bases lay outside the gene matches. CDR3 size: 15 residues. CDR1 is MNHNY, CDR2 SVGAGI, per germline (reference sequence). The CDR3 DNA reads as TGTGCCAGCAGTACAGGGGGCATAAGCAATCAGCCCCAGCATTTT. Translation gives CASSTGGISNQPQHF.

The chain has TRBV7-4 and TRBJ2-7; D is possibly TRBD2 (7 bases). CDR1 and CDR2 from the germline V gene are SGHVT and SQSDAQ. Trimming took off 5 bases at V and 3 bases at J, with 14 bases between the two ends. This CDR3 comprises 14 residues. CDR3 sequence (DNA): TGTGCCAGCAGCGGGGGGGGCATCAACTACGAGCAGTACTTC. Translating it yields CASSGGGINYEQYF.

This clonotype was seen a few times. V usage is TRBV4-1 and J usage is TRBJ2-7, with 8 bases matching TRBD2. Germline V gives CDR1 MGHRA, CDR2 YSYEKL. This CDR3 has 15 amino acids. V gave up 0 bases and J gave up 12 bases; unmatched junction bases: 13. CDR3 in amino acids: CASSQDTGGFLIRYF. Here the CDR3 DNA reads TGCGCCAGCAGCCAAGACACGGGAGGGTTTCTCATTCGGTACTTC.

The chain is built from TRBV7-2 and TRBJ2-7; 7 bases match TRBD2. Unmatched junction bases numbered 5, after V lost 3 bases and J lost 0 bases. This CDR3 has 15 residues. CDR1 SGHTA and CDR2 FQGNSA come from the germline V gene. The CDR3 nucleotides are TGTGCCAGCAGCTTCACTAGCGAGAGCTCCTACGAGCAGTACTTC. This encodes CASSFTSESSYEQYF.

This clonotype was detected many times. The rearrangement joins TRBV28 to TRBJ2-2, with D unclear. Trimming left V 2 bases short and J 7 bases short, with 2 bases between. The CDR3 length is 11 residues. Looked up from germline, CDR1 is MDHEN and CDR2 is SYDVKM. Here the CDR3 reads CASSLDGELFF. CDR3 DNA sequence: TGTGCCAGCAGTTTAGACGGGGAGCTGTTTTTT.

The gene calls are TRBV20-1 and TRBJ2-5; D unclear. This CDR3 has 13 amino acids. With 6 bases removed from V and 4 bases from J, the gap between germline ends came to 15 bases. Germline loops: CDR1 DFQATT, CDR2 SNEGSKA (reference sequence). The CDR3 DNA reads TGCAGTGCGCGCCTAGTTAACGCAGAGACCCAGTACTTC. It codes for CSARLVNAETQYF.

This clonotype came up a few times. The genes are TRBV3-1 and TRBJ1-1, with D unresolved. This CDR3 has 15 amino acids. V was clipped by 0 bases and J by 4 bases, with 12 bases between them. Germline V gene lookup returns CDR1 LGHDT and CDR2 YNNKEL (reference sequence). The CDR3 is CASSQDPRRFTEAFF. CDR3 coding DNA: TGTGCCAGCAGCCAAGATCCACGCCGCTTCACTGAAGCTTTCTTT.

V and J are TRBV12-5 and TRBJ2-7, with D possibly matching TRBD1 (6 bases). Trimming took off 1 base at V and 0 bases at J, with 31 bases between the two ends. CDR3 length equals 22 residues. Germline loops: CDR1 LGHNT, CDR2 FRNRAP. The CDR3 loop reads CASGLATGPQGKSARSSYEQYF. CDR3 DNA sequence: TGTGCTAGTGGTTTGGCCACAGGCCCACAGGGTAAGTCAGCGCGGAGCTCCTACGAGCAGTACTTC. The complete variable domain, with remaining parts taken from reference TRBV12-5 and TRBJ2-7, reads DARVTQTPRHKVTEMGQEVTMRCQPILGHNTVFWYRQTMMQGLELLAYFRNRAPLDDSGMPKDRFSAEMPDATLATLKIQPSEPRDSAVYFCASGLATGPQGKSARSSYEQYFGPGTRLTVT.

This clonotype was counted many times. The chain joins TRBV5-6 to TRBJ2-5; 11 bases are shared with TRBD2. The V segment lost 1 base and the J segment 2 bases; nucleotides outside the gene matches: 4. The CDR3 covers 16 residues. The germline CDR1 and CDR2 sequences are SGHDT and YYEEEE. CDR3 in amino acids: CASSLTSGSSQETQYF. In DNA, the CDR3 is TGTGCCAGCAGCTTGACTAGCGGGAGTAGTCAAGAGACCCAGTACTTC.

The V call is TRBV6-6, the J call TRBJ2-7, with 10 bases that match TRBD2. The junction had 6 bases not matched to a gene; V was cut back by 6 bases and J by 1 base. The CDR3 loop spans 15 amino acids. Germline loops: CDR1 MNHNY, CDR2 SVGAGI (reference sequence). The CDR3 sequence: CASRPSGSFSYEQYF. Written as DNA, the CDR3 is TGTGCCAGCAGACCTAGCGGGAGTTTTTCCTACGAGCAGTACTTC.

The chain has TRBV12-3 or TRBV12-4 and TRBJ2-3; 9 bases align to TRBD2. This CDR3 has 15 amino acids. Losses at the gene ends were 7 bases for V and 5 bases for J; bases not matched to a gene: 10. CDR3 region: CASNSRTSVQDTQYF. The CDR3 nucleotides are TGTGCCAGCAATTCCCGGACTAGCGTCCAAGATACGCAGTATTTT.

This clonotype was seen repeatedly, ten times or more. The rearrangement joins TRBV12-3 or TRBV12-4 to TRBJ2-2, with TRBD2 identical over 7 bases. J gave up 6 bases and V 10 bases, and 8 bases lay outside the gene matches. CDR3 length: 13 amino acids. DNA for the CDR3: TGTGCCACCCGTACTAGCGTGGCCGGGGAGCTGTTTTTT. This codes for CATRTSVAGELFF.

V and J are TRBV5-1 and TRBJ2-1, with D hard to call. This CDR3 spans 14 amino acids. Between the trimmed V and J ends, which lost 0 bases and 9 bases, there was a span of 13 bases. Germline CDR1 SGHRS, CDR2 YFSETQ. The CDR3 spells CASSLAKQVSEQFF. The CDR3 DNA reads TGCGCCAGCAGCTTGGCCAAGCAGGTCTCTGAGCAGTTCTTC.

This clonotype was seen once. The rearrangement links TRBV5-1 to TRBJ2-2, with D unresolved. Between the trimmed V and J ends, which lost 3 bases and 5 bases, there was a span of 11 bases. This CDR3 is built from 14 residues. In germline, CDR1 is SGHRS, CDR2 YFSETQ. The chain's CDR3 is CASSSKPLTGELFF. Here the CDR3 DNA reads TGCGCCAGCAGCTCCAAACCGTTAACCGGGGAGCTGTTTTTT.

The chain carries TRBV28 and TRBJ2-7; 9 bases fit TRBD1. V shed 7 bases, J shed 2 bases, and the junction held 6 bases outside the gene matches. The CDR3 spans 14 residues. The V gene's germline CDR1 is MDHEN and CDR2 SYDVKM. The CDR3 DNA follows: TGTGCCAGCATCCCCGGGACAGGGCCCTACGAGCAGTACTTC. Amino acids: CASIPGTGPYEQYF.

This clonotype was detected only a few times. DNA for the CDR3: TGTGCCAGCAAAACTAGTTCCTCCTACAATGAGCAGTTCTTC. Protein sequence: CASKTSSSYNEQFF. The chain has TRBV6-1 and TRBJ2-1, with D perhaps TRBD2 (5 bases). This CDR3 is 14 amino acids long. Looked up from germline, CDR1 is MNHNS and CDR2 is SASEGT. With 7 bases removed from V and 0 bases from J, the gap between germline ends came to 10 bases.